These 26 T cell receptor beta chains were sequenced from one sample in a study of cytomegalovirus exposure and HLA in healthy donors. Sequencing used immunoSEQ multiplex PCR; TCRdb keeps in-frame clones, though not all of them. The repertoire holds some 310,000 clones, with roughly 90% as singletons. The sequenced sample consisted of PBMCs. These receptors all come from a man aged 25 to 40 in good health and CMV-seronegative.

The V and J genes are TRBV4-1 and TRBJ1-1; no definite D call. Trimming stripped 5 bases from V and 1 base from J, with 17 bases between. The CDR3 length is 16 residues. Germline V CDR1 and CDR2: MGHRA, YSYEKL. DNA of the CDR3: TGCGCCAGCAGCGGCAACCTAGGCCGGAAGAACACTGAAGCTTTCTTT. This encodes CASSGNLGRKNTEAFF.

This clone has only one observation. The V gene is TRBV2, the J gene TRBJ1-5; 7 positions match TRBD1. Germline CDR1 reads SNHLY; CDR2 reads FYNNEI. V lost 9 bases and J lost 6; bases outside the gene matches: 17. The CDR3 has 16 amino acids. The CDR3 region is CASRPHWDSNRQPQHF. DNA for the CDR3: TGTGCCAGTAGACCTCACTGGGACAGCAACCGTCAGCCCCAGCATTTT.

To note about this clone: Other DNA sequences in the sample encode the same CDR3. The gene calls are TRBV6-5 and TRBJ1-6; D call uncertain. The CDR3 extends over 13 amino acids. Trimming left V 5 bases short and J 7 bases short, with 9 bases between. Germline loops: CDR1 MNHEY, CDR2 SVGAGI. The CDR3 DNA is TGTGCCAGCAGTCGGGAGGTCAATTCACCCCTCCACTTT. It codes for CASSREVNSPLHF.

The chain carries TRBV6-6 and TRBJ2-3; D remains unclear. Between the trimmed V and J ends, which lost 0 bases and 5 bases, there was a span of 6 bases. The CDR3 is 13 amino acids. Germline V gene data show CDR1 as MNHNY and CDR2 as SVGAGI (reference sequence). The CDR3 coding sequence is TGTGCCAGCAGTTACTCGAGGAGAGATACGCAGTATTTT. It is translated as CASSYSRRDTQYF.

The CDR3 DNA sequence: TGTGCCATCAGGTCGGGACAGGGGATCAATGAGCAGTTCTTC. Amino acid sequence: CAIRSGQGINEQFF. The gene calls are TRBV10-3 and TRBJ2-1; the match to TRBD1 covers 10 bases. Per the germline V gene, CDR1 is ENHRY and CDR2 is SYGVKD. The CDR3 totals 14 residues. V shed 6 bases and J 6 bases; nucleotides not matched to a gene: 5.

This chain uses TRBV7-9 with TRBJ1-3; D possibly corresponds to TRBD1 (5 bases). Looked up from germline, CDR1 is SEHNR and CDR2 is FQNEAQ (reference sequence). CDR3 length: 16 residues. Between the trimmed V and J ends, which lost 5 bases and 4 bases, there was a span of 18 bases. The CDR3 DNA reads TGTGCCAGCAGCAAAGTTTCAGGGACTGCGGGAAACACCATATATTTT. This sequence encodes CASSKVSGTAGNTIYF.

The chain joins TRBV5-5 to TRBJ1-6; no clear D. CDR3 length: 15 amino acids. Germline lookup yields CDR1 SGHKS and CDR2 YYEKEE (reference sequence). Trimming left V 2 bases short and J 6 bases short, with 12 bases between. Here the CDR3 DNA reads TGTGCCAGCAGCTTCGGAGCCACCACTAATTCACCCCTCCACTTT. Amino acid sequence: CASSFGATTNSPLHF.

The chain has TRBV6-5 and TRBJ2-3; 8 nucleotides line up with TRBD1. Germline V gene lookup returns CDR1 MNHEY and CDR2 SVGAGI. CDR3 length: 14 residues. V was pared by 7 bases and J by 8 bases, with 11 bases of the junction left unmatched. CDR3 in amino acids: CASNPGRGQLTQYF. The DNA of the CDR3 is TGTGCCAGCAACCCTGGCAGGGGGCAACTTACGCAGTATTTT.

The V and J genes are TRBV15 and TRBJ1-5; D gene ambiguous. The CDR3 is made up of 16 amino acids. CDR1 and CDR2 from the germline V gene are LNHNV and YYDKDF (reference sequence). The ends were cut back, 0 bases at V and 4 bases at J, with 13 bases in the middle. The CDR3 DNA reads TGTGCCACCAGCAGAGAGTCAATGGGCACTAATCAGCCCCAGCATTTT. The encoded protein is CATSRESMGTNQPQHF.

The rearrangement links TRBV4-3 to TRBJ1-1; 7 bases are shared with TRBD1. Per germline, CDR1 LGHNA and CDR2 YSLEER. V lost 6 bases and J lost 2; bases outside the gene matches: 15. The CDR3 covers 17 residues. Here the CDR3 reads CASRFDPGQTLNTEAFF. The CDR3 coding sequence is TGCGCCAGCAGATTCGACCCGGGACAGACACTTAACACTGAAGCTTTCTTT.

This chain connects TRBV6-5 to TRBJ1-2; 7 nucleotides agree with TRBD1. The CDR3 spans 14 residues. V was clipped by 2 bases and J by 7 bases; unmatched bases: 7. The germline gives CDR1 MNHEY, CDR2 SVGAGI. The CDR3 DNA is TGTGCCAGCAGTTACGCAGGGGGTATACTTGGCTACACCTTC. It codes for CASSYAGGILGYTF.

The chain has TRBV18 and TRBJ2-5; 7 positions agree with TRBD1. The CDR3 runs to 14 residues. Germline V CDR1 and CDR2: KGHSH, LQKENI. With 6 bases clipped from V and 3 bases from J, the junction kept 7 bases outside the gene matches. The CDR3 nucleotides are TGTGCCAGCTCCCAACAGGGGTTTAAAGAGACCCAGTACTTC. It is translated as CASSQQGFKETQYF.

This chain links TRBV5-1 with TRBJ2-5; D perhaps matches TRBD2 (5 bases). This CDR3 has 13 amino acids. V lost 0 bases and J lost 7, with 10 bases in between. The germline V gene has CDR1 SGHRS and CDR2 YFSETQ. As DNA, the CDR3 is TGCGCCAGCAGCTTGGAGGGAGAAGGGACCCAGTACTTC. It translates to CASSLEGEGTQYF.

The count of this clone is one. In nucleotides, the CDR3 is TGTGCCAGCAGCTTCCTCCCCAGGCAGGGTTGGGTGTATAATTCACCCCTCCACTTT. Protein sequence: CASSFLPRQGWVYNSPLHF. The chain carries TRBV7-9 and TRBJ1-6; possible D gene TRBD1, 5 bases. CDR3 size: 19 residues. Trimming stripped 3 bases from V and 4 bases from J, with 22 bases between. CDR1 is SEHNR and CDR2 is FQNEAQ in the germline V gene (reference sequence).

The chain uses TRBV7-9 and TRBJ2-3; 8 bases agree with TRBD2. This CDR3 has 19 residues. CDR1 is SEHNR, CDR2 FQNEAQ, per germline (reference sequence). The J segment lost 2 bases and the V segment lost 2 bases, leaving 15 bases of the junction unmatched. The CDR3 loop reads CASSLPRRGLAENTDTQYF. CDR3 bases: TGTGCCAGCAGCTTACCCAGGAGAGGACTAGCAGAAAACACAGATACGCAGTATTTT.

The rearrangement links TRBV18 to TRBJ2-5, with D perhaps matching TRBD2 (6 bases). Germline V lookup: CDR1 KGHSH, CDR2 LQKENI. This CDR3 region has 16 residues. Trimming cost V 5 bases and J 2 bases, with 18 bases left between them. The CDR3 reads CASSSNPGTAQETQYF. The CDR3 nucleotides read TGTGCCAGCTCATCGAACCCCGGGACTGCACAAGAGACCCAGTACTTC.

The rearrangement uses TRBV13 and TRBJ1-1; D call uncertain. The CDR3 is 14 residues long. CDR1 is PRHDT and CDR2 is FYEKMQ in the germline V gene (reference sequence). Trimming shortened V by 5 bases and J by 7 bases, and 17 bases separated the two germline ends. In nucleotides, the CDR3 is TGTGCCAGCAGCCCAGGACTGAACGACCTTGAAGCTTTCTTT. This gives the protein CASSPGLNDLEAFF.

The chain carries TRBV14 and TRBJ2-7, with D tentatively TRBD2 (5 bases). CDR1 and CDR2 (germline): SGHDN, FVKESK. The V end was cut by 1 base, the J end by 10 bases, with 17 bases between. There are 14 residues in the CDR3. This CDR3 reads CASSQVESGLTQYF. The CDR3 region has the DNA TGTGCCAGCAGCCAAGTGGAATCCGGACTGACACAGTACTTC.

The chain uses TRBV9 and TRBJ2-4; TRBD1 aligns across 9 bases. The length of the CDR3 is 14 residues. Trimming at V came to 4 bases and at J to 8 bases, leaving 7 bases not matched to a gene. Per germline, CDR1 SGDLS and CDR2 YYNGEE. The CDR3 DNA follows: TGTGCCAGCAGCATAACAGGGGGCGCGGACATTCAGTACTTC. This encodes CASSITGGADIQYF.

This clone was seen once. The chain links TRBV9 to TRBJ1-5; possible D gene TRBD1, 6 bases. The CDR3 extends over 14 amino acids. In germline, CDR1 is SGDLS, CDR2 YYNGEE. Trimming shortened V by 4 bases and J by 3 bases, and 11 bases separated the two germline ends. DNA of the CDR3: TGTGCCAGCAGCCTACAGGGATCCAATCAGCCCCAGCATTTT. It codes for CASSLQGSNQPQHF.

The J gene is TRBJ2-7, the V gene TRBV5-1; D is perhaps TRBD1 (7 bases). V was cut by 0 bases and J by 1 base, with 14 bases left in between. CDR3 length: 16 amino acids. Germline CDR1 SGHRS, CDR2 YFSETQ. The DNA of the CDR3 is TGCGCCAGCAGCTTGGCCTCGGCGGGACAGTCCTACGAGCAGTACTTC. It translates to CASSLASAGQSYEQYF.

The chain combines TRBV5-4 with TRBJ1-4; no reliable D call. CDR1 is SGHNT and CDR2 is YYREEE in the germline V gene (reference sequence). The CDR3 runs to 18 residues. Trimming shortened V by 0 bases and J by 0 bases, and 15 bases separated the two germline ends. CDR3 sequence (DNA): TGTGCCAGCAGCTTGGATCCCCCTACCGCGGCAACTAATGAAAAACTGTTTTTT. Encoded protein: CASSLDPPTAATNEKLFF.

The chain recombines TRBV6-6 with TRBJ2-7; perhaps TRBD1 as D (6 bases). This CDR3 is 14 amino acids long. The V gene's germline CDR1 is MNHNY and CDR2 SVGAGI (reference sequence). V lost 0 bases to trimming and J lost 6 bases, with 12 bases between them. The CDR3 DNA is TGTGCCAGCAGTTACTCCAGGACAGTTTTCGAGCAGTACTTC. Translated, it gives CASSYSRTVFEQYF.

The chain combines TRBV19 with TRBJ1-1, with TRBD1 matching over 7 bases. Germline V gives CDR1 LNHDA, CDR2 SQIVND (reference sequence). The V and J ends lost 3 bases and 3 bases, in that order; junction bases with no gene match: 1. This CDR3 region has 13 residues. DNA of the CDR3: TGTGCCAGTAGTATCCAGGGGGACACTGAAGCTTTCTTT. Amino acid sequence: CASSIQGDTEAFF.

The gene calls are TRBV7-9 and TRBJ1-2; D may be TRBD1 (6 bases). V dropped 3 bases and J dropped 2 bases, with 13 bases sitting between them. The germline V gene encodes CDR1 SEHNR and CDR2 FQNEAQ (reference sequence). The CDR3 consists of 15 residues. The CDR3 sequence: CASSFAGARNYGYTF. In DNA form, the CDR3 reads TGTGCCAGCAGCTTTGCAGGGGCGAGGAACTATGGCTACACCTTC.

The chain recombines TRBV7-9 with TRBJ1-2, with 7 bases aligning to TRBD1. V was pared by 1 base and J by 2 bases, with 4 bases of the junction left unmatched. The CDR3 runs to 15 residues. Germline V gene lookup returns CDR1 SEHNR and CDR2 FQNEAQ (reference sequence). The CDR3 is CASSLERQGNYGYTF. The CDR3 DNA sequence: TGTGCCAGCAGCTTAGAGAGACAGGGAAACTATGGCTACACCTTC.